The T cell receptor (delta chain) described here comes from a study of γδ T cells in repeated Plasmodium falciparum infection. Study information: Four controlled malaria infections with P. falciparum NF54 spanned about 640 days. Study conclusions and caveats: One small rural Malian village, predominantly a single ethnic group, supplied the cohort.

TCRdb made new clone calls on the multiplex PCR reads using CATT. The table lists about 51,000 delta-chain clones, about 2% of them singletons, with about 23% in the top ten. This clone was seen at least ten times. Its antigen is undetermined. The source is a pool of human donors (malaria-infected and uninfected, not separated). Source material: gamma-delta T cells from blood.

CDR3 in DNA: TGTGCTCTTGGGGTCCCATCCCACCTTTATACCTCTTGGGGATACGCGAGTAGTGAGGATTTGTACACCGATAAACTCATCTTT. Its protein is CALGVPSHLYTSWGYASSEDLYTDKLIF. The chain links TRDV1 to TRDJ1; 9 nucleotides line up with TRDD3. This CDR3 comprises 28 residues. V lost 4 bases to trimming and J lost 0 bases; unmatched junction nucleotides: 42. From germline, CDR1 is TSWWSYY and CDR2 QGS.